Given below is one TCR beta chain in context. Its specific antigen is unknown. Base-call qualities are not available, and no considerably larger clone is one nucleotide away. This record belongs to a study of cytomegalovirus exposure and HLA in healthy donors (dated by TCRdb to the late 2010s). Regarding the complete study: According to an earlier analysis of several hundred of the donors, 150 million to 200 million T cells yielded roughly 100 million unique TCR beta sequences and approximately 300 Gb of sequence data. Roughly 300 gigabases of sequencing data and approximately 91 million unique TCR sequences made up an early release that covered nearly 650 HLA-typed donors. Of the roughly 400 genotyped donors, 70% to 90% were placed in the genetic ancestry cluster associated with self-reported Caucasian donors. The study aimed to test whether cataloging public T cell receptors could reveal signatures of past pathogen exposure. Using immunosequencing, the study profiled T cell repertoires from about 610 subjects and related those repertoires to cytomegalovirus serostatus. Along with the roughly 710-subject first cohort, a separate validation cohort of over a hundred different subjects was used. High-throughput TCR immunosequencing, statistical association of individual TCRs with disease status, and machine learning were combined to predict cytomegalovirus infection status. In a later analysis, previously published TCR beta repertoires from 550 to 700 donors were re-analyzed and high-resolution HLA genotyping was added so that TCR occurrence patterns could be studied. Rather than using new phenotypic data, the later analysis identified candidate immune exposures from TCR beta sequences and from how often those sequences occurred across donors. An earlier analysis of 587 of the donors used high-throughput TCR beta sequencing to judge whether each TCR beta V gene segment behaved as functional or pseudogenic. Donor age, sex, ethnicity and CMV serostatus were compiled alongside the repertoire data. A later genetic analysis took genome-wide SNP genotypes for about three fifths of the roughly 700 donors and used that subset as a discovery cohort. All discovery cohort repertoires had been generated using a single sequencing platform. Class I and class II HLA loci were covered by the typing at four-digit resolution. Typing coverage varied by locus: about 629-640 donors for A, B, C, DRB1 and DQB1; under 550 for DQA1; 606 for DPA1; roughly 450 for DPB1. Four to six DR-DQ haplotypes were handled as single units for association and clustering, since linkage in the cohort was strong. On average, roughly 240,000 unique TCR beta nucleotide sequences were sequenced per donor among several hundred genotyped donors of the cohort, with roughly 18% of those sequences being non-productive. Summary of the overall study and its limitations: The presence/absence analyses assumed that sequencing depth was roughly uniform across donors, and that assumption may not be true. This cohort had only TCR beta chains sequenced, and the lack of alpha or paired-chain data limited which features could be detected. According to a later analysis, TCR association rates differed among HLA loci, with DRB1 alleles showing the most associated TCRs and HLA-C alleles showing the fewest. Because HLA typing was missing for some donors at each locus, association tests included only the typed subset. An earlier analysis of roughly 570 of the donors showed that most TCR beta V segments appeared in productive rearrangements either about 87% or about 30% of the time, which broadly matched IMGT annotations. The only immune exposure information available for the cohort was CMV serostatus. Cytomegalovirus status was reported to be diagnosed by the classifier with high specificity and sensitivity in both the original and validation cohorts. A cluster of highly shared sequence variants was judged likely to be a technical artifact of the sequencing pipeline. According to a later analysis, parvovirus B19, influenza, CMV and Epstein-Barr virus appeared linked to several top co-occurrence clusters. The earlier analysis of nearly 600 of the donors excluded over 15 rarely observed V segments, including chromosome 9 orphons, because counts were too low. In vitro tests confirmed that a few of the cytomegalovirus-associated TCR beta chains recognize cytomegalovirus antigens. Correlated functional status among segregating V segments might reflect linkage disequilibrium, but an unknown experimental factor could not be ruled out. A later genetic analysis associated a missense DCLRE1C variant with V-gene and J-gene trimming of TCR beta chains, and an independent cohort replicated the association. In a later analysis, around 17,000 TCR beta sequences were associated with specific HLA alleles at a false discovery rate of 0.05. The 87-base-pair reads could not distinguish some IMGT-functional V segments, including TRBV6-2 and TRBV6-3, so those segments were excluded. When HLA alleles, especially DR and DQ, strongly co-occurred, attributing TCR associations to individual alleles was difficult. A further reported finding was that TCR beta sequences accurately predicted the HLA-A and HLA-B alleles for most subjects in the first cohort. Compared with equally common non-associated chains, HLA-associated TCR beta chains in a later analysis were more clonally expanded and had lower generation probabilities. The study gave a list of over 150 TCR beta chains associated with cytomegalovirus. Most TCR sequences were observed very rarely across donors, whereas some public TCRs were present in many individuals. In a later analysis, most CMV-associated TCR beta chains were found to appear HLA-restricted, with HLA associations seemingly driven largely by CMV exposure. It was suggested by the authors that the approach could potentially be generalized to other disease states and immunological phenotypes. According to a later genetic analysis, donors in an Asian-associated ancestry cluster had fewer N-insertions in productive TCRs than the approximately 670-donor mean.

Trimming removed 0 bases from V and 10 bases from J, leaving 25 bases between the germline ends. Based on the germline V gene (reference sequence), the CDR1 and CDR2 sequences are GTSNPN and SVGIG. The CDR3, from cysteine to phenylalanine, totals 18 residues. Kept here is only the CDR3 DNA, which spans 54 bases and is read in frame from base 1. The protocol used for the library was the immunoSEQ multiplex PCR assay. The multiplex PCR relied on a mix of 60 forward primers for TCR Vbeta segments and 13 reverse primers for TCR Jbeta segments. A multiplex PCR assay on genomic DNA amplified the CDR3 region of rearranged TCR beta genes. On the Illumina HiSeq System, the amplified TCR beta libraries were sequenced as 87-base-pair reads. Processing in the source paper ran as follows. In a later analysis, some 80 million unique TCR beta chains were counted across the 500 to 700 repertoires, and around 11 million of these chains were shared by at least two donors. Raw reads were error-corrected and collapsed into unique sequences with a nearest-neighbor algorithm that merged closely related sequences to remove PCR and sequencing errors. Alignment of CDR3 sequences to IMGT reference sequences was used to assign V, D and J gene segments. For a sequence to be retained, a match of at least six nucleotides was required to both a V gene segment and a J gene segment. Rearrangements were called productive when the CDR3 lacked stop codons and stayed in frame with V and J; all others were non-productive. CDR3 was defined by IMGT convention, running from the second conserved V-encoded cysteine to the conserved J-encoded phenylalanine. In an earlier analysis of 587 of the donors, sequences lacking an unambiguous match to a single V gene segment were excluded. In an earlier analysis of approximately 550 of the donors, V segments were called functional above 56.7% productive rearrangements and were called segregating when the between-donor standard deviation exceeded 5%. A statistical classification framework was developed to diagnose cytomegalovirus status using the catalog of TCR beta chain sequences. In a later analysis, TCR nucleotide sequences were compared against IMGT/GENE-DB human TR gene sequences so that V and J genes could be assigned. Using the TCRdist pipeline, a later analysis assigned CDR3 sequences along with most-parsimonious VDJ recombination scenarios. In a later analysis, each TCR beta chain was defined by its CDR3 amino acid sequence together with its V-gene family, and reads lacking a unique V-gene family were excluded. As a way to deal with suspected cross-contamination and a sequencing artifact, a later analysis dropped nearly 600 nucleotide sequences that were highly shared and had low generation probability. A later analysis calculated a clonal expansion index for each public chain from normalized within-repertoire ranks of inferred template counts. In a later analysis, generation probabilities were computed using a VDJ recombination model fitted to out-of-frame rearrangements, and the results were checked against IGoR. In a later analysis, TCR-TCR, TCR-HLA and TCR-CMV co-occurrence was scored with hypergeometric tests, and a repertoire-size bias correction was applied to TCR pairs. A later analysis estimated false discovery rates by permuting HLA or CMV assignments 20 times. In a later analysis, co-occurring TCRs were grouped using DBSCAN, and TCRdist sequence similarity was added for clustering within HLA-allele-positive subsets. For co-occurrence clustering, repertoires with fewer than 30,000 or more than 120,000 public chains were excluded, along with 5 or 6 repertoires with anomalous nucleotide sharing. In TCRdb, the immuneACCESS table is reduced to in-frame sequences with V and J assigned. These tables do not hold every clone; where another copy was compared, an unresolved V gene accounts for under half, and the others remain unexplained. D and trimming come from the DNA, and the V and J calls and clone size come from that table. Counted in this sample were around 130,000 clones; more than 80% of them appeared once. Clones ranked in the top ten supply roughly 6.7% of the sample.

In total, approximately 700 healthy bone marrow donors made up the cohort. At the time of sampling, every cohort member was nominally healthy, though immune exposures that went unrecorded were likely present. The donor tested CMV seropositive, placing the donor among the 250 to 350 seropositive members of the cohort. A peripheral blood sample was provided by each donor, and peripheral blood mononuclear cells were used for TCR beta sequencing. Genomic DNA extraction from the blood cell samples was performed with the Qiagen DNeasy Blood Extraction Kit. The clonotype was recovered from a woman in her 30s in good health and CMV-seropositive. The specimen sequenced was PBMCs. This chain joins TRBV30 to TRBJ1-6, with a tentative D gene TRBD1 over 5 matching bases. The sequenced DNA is TGTGCCTGGAGTGTAAGAATGGGGAACAGGTATATGGAATCACCCCTCCACTTT. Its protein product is CAWSVRMGNRYMESPLHF.